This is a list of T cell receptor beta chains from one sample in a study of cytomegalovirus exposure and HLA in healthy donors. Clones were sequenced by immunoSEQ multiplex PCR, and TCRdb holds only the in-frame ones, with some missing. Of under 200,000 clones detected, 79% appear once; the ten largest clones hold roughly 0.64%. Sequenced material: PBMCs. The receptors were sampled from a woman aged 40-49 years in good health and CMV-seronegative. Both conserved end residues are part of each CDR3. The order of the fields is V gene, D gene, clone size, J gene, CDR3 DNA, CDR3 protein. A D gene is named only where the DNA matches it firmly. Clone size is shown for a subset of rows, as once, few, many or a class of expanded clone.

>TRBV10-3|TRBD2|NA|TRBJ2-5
TGTGCCAGCCGAACCGGACTAGCGGGAGTTCAAGAGACCCAGTACTTC
CASRTGLAGVQETQYF
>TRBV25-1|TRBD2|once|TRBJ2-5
TGTGCCAGCAGTAGATACGCAGCGGGAGCGGAGACCCAGTACTTC
CASSRYAAGAETQYF
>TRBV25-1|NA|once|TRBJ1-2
TGTGCCAGCAGGAATGGCAGGAGGGACGGCTACACCTTT
CASRNGRRDGYTF
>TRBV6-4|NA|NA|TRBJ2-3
TGTGCCAGCAGTGACGAAGTTGCGGAGGGCACAGATACGCAGTATTTT
CASSDEVAEGTDTQYF
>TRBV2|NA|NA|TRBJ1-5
TGTGCCACCTCGACAGATTATAGCAATCAGCCCCAGCATTTT
CATSTDYSNQPQHF
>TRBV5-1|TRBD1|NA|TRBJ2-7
TGCGCCAGCAGCTTGGCCGGGACAGGGGGCGAGCAGTACTTC
CASSLAGTGGEQYF
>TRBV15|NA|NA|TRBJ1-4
TGTGCCACCGAGCCCAGGGGCCGAAATGAAAAACTGTTTTTT
CATEPRGRNEKLFF
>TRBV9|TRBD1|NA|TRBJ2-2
TGTGCCAGCAGCCCTCGGACAGGGAAAGGAACCGGGGAGCTGTTTTTT
CASSPRTGKGTGELFF
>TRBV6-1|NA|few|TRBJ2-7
TGTGCCAGCACCTTGGGGGGGGCCGTATCCTACGAGCAGTACTTC
CASTLGGAVSYEQYF
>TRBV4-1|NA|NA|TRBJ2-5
TGCGCCAGCAGCCAAGGGCTAGGTGGAGGCAGTGGAGAGACCCAGTACTTC
CASSQGLGGGSGETQYF
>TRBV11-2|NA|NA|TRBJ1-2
TGTGCCAGCAGCTTGCGGGGGGCAGAGGGCTACACCTTC
CASSLRGAEGYTF
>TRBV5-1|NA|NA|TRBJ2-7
TGCGCCAGCAGCGATGCAGGACAGAGTGCCTACGAGCAGTACTTC
CASSDAGQSAYEQYF
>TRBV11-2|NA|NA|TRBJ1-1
TGTGCCAGCAGCTTAGAGAGGACTGAAGCTTTCTTT
CASSLERTEAFF
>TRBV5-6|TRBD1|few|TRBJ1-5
TGTGCCAGCAGCTTCACTGGACAGGGTGGCAATCAGCCCCAGCATTTT
CASSFTGQGGNQPQHF
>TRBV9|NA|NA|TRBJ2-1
TGTGCCAGCAGCGTATACGGCAATGAGCAGTTCTTC
CASSVYGNEQFF
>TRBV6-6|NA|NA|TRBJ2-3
TGTGCCAGCAGTTACTCGGGGCTGGCAGATACGCAGTATTTT
CASSYSGLADTQYF
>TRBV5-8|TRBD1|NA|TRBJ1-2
TGTGCCAGCAGCTTGGTTGGGGCCAGGGGGCAGTCCAGCTACACCTTC
CASSLVGARGQSSYTF
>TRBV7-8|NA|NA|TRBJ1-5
TGTGCCAGCAGCTTAGCCGGGGTGGGCAATCAGCCCCAGCATTTT
CASSLAGVGNQPQHF
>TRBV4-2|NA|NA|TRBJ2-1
TGTGCCAGCAGCCAAGAGGGGGCTAGAGTCAATGAGCAGTTCTTC
CASSQEGARVNEQFF
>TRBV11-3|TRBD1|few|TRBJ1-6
TGTGCCAGCAGCTTAGATCAGGGGGGTGATTCACCCCTCCACTTT
CASSLDQGGDSPLHF
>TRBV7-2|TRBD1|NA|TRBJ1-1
TGTGCCAGCAGCCAAGGACAGGTCGCTGAAGCTTTCTTT
CASSQGQVAEAFF
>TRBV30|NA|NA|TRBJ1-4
TGTGCCTGGAGTGGAGGAGGCGAGACATACCCAACTAATGAAAAACTGTTTTTT
CAWSGGGETYPTNEKLFF
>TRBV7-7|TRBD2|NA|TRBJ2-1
TGTGCTAGCAGCTTAGCCCTCAGCGGGGGCGTTAATGAGCAGTTCTTC
CASSLALSGGVNEQFF
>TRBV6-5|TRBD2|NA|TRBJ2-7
TGTGCCAGCAGTTACTCTACTGGGGGGGGGTGTGAGCAGTACTTC
CASSYSTGGGCEQYF
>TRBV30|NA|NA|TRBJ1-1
TGTGCCTGGAGCCGAAGGCTTCAGGTAGAAGCTTTCTTT
CAWSRRLQVEAFF
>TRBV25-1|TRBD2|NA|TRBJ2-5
TGTGCCAGCAGTGAGTGGGGGACTAGCGGGGTATACTTC
CASSEWGTSGVYF
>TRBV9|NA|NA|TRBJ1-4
TGTGCCAGCAGCGTATCGCGGGGCGCTTATGAAAAACTGTTTTTT
CASSVSRGAYEKLFF
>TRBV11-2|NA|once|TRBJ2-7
TGTGCCAGCAGCCGCGGGACAGAAGTTTACGAGCAGTACTTC
CASSRGTEVYEQYF
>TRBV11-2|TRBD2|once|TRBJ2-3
TGTGCCAGCAGCTTCCGCACTAGCGGGAGGGCGGCAGATACGCAGTATTTT
CASSFRTSGRAADTQYF
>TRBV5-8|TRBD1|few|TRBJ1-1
TGTGCCAGCAGCTTTCTAGGGACAGGACTGAACACTGAAGCTTTCTTT
CASSFLGTGLNTEAFF
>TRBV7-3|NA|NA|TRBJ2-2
TGTGCCAGCAGCTTAATAGCAGGGGCCCTCACCGGGGAGCTGTTTTTT
CASSLIAGALTGELFF
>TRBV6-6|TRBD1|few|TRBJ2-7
TGTGCCAGCAGTCGCCCTCCGGGACAGGGCTACGAGCAGTACTTC
CASSRPPGQGYEQYF
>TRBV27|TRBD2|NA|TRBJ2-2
TGTGCCAGCACTACTAGCGGGAATACCGGGGAGCTGTTTTTT
CASTTSGNTGELFF
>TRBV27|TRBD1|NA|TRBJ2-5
TGTGCCAGCAGCACCGGGACAGGGGGGGGCGGAGAGACCCAGTACTTC
CASSTGTGGGGETQYF
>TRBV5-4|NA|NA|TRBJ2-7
TGTGCCAGCAGCTTGGTAGGCGGAGTGCCCCACTTC
CASSLVGGVPHF
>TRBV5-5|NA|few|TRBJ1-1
TGTGCCAGCAGCCCAGGTGGGCAAGTGAACACTGAAGCTTTCTTT
CASSPGGQVNTEAFF
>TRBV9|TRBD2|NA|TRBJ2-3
TGTGCCAGCAGCCCGAGATCAGCGGGAGTTACAGATACGCAGTATTTT
CASSPRSAGVTDTQYF
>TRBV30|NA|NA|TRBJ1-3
TGTGCCTGGGGCCCTTCTGGAAACACCATATATTTT
CAWGPSGNTIYF
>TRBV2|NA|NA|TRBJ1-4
TGTGCCAGCAGCCTCCTCTTTGCAACTAATGAAAAACTGTTTTTT
CASSLLFATNEKLFF
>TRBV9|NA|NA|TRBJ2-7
TGTGCCAGCAGCGTAGGAAGGGGCGGGATAGGAGACGAGCAGTACTTC
CASSVGRGGIGDEQYF
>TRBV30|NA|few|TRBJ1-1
TGTGCCTGGAGTGTCTACACTGAAGCTTTCTTT
CAWSVYTEAFF
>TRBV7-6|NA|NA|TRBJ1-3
TGTGCCAGCAGCTTACTCGAGTGGACACCGCTCTCTGGAAACACCATATATTTT
CASSLLEWTPLSGNTIYF
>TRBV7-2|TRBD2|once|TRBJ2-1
TGTGCCAGCAGGTTGAGGCTAGCGGGAGTTAGGGGTGAGCAGTTCTTC
CASRLRLAGVRGEQFF
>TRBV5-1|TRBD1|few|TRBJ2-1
TGCGCCAGCAGCTTGACTGCGACAGGGGAGAATGAGCAGTTCTTC
CASSLTATGENEQFF
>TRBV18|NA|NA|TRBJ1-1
TGTGCCAGCTCACCAAGGGGCCTGAACACTGAAGCTTTCTTT
CASSPRGLNTEAFF
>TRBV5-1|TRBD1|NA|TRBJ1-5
TGCGCCAGCAGACAGGGGATCGATCAGCCCCAGCATTTT
CASRQGIDQPQHF
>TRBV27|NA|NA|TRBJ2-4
TGTGCCAGCAGTTCCCCAGGAACAGTAGCCAAAAACATTCAGTACTTC
CASSSPGTVAKNIQYF
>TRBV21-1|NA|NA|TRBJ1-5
TGTGCCAGCAGCAAATCAGGACAGAGAAATCAGCCCCAGCATTTT
CASSKSGQRNQPQHF
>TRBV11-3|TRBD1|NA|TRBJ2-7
TGTGCCAGCAGCCGGGACAGCTCCTACGAGCAGTACTTC
CASSRDSSYEQYF
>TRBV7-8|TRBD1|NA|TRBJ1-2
TGTGCCAGCAGCTTAGATGACAGGGGAGCTAACTATGGCTACACCTTC
CASSLDDRGANYGYTF
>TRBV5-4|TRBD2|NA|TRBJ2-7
TGTGCCAGCAGCTCCCAATTAGCGGGAGATCGCGAGCAGTACTTC
CASSSQLAGDREQYF
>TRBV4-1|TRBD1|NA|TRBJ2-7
TGCGCCAGCAGCCTCGGGACAGCGTCCTACGAGCAGTACTTC
CASSLGTASYEQYF
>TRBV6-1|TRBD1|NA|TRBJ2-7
TGTGCCAGCAGTGATATCGCGGACAGGTCCTACGAGCAGTACTTC
CASSDIADRSYEQYF
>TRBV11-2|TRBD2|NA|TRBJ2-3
TGTGCCAGCAGCTTAGCTAGCGGGGGGTCGAATACGCAGTATTTT
CASSLASGGSNTQYF
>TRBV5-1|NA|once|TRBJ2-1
TGCGCCAGCAGCTATAGGGGCAATGAGCAGTTCTTC
CASSYRGNEQFF
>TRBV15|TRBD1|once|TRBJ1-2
TGTGCCACCAGCAGAGGGGACAGAGACTCCTATGGCTACACCTTC
CATSRGDRDSYGYTF
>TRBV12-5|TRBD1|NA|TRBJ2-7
TGTGCTAGTGGGATCCCGGGACAGGGTTCCTACGAGCAGTACTTC
CASGIPGQGSYEQYF